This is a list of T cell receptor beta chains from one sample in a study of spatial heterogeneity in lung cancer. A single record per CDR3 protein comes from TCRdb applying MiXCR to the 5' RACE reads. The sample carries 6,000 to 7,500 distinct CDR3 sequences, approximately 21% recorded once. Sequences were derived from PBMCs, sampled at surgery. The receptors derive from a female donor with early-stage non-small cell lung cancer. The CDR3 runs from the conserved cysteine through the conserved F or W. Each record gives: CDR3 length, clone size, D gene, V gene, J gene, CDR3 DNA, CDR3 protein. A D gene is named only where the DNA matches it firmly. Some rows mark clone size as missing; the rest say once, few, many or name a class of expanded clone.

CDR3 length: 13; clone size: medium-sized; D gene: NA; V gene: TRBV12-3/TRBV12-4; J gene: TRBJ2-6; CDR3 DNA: TGTGCCAGCTTACTCTCTGGGGCCAACGTCCTGACTTTC; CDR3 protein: CASLLSGANVLTF
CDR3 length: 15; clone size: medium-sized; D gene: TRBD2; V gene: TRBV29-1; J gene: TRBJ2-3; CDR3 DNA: TGCAGCGTTGAGTGGCGGGGGGGCCGACCAGATACGCAGTATTTT; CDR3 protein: CSVEWRGGRPDTQYF
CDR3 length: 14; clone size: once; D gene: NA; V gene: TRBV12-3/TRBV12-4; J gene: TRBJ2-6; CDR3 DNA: TGTGCCAGCAGACTCGCGTCTGGGGCCAACGTCCTGACTTTC; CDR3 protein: CASRLASGANVLTF
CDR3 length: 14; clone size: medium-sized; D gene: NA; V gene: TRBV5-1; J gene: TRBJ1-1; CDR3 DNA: TGCGCCAGCAGCTTCCGGGACGGGAACACTGAAGCTTTCTTT; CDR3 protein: CASSFRDGNTEAFF
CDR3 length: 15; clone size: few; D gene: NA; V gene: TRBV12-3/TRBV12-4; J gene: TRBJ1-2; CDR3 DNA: TGTGCCAGCAGCCTTCCAAATACAGGGTATCGGGGCTACACCTTC; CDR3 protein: CASSLPNTGYRGYTF
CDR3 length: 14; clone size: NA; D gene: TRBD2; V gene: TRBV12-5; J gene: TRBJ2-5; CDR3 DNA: TGTGCTAGTGGCCCGGGACTAGCGGTAGAGACCCAGTACTTC; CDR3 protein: CASGPGLAVETQYF
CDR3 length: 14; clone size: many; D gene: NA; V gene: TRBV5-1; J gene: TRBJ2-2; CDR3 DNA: TGCGCCAGCAGTGCTTTGGCGGGCACCGGGGAGCTGTTTTTT; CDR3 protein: CASSALAGTGELFF
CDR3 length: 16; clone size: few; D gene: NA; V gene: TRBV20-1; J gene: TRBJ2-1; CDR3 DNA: TGCAGTGCCCCGGACAGAGGGGGAAGCTCCTACAATGAGCAGTTCTTC; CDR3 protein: CSAPDRGGSSYNEQFF
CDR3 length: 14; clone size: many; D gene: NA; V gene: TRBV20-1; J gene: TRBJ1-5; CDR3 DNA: TGCAGTGCTAGAGGAAGGGCATACAATCAGCCCCAGCATTTT; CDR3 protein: CSARGRAYNQPQHF
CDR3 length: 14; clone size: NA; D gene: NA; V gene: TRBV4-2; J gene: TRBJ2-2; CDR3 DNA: TGTGCCAGCAGCATGACTGGGAACACCGGGGAGCTGTTTTTT; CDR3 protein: CASSMTGNTGELFF
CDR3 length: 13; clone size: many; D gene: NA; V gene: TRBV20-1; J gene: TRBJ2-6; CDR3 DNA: TGCAGTTCCCTGATCTCTGGGGCCAACGTCCTGACTTTC; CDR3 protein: CSSLISGANVLTF
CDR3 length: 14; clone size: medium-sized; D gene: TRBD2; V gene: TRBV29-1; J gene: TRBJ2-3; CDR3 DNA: TGCAGCGTTGATGCCGGCGGGGGGACAGATACGCAGTATTTT; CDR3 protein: CSVDAGGGTDTQYF
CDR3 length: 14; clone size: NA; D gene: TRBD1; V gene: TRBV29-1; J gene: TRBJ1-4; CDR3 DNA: TGCAGCGTTGGAGGGACAGGGTCTAATGAAAAACTGTTTTTT; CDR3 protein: CSVGGTGSNEKLFF
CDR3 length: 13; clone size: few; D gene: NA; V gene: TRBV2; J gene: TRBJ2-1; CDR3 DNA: TGTGCCAGCAGTGAAGCTGAGGCGGGTGAGCAGTTCTTC; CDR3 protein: CASSEAEAGEQFF
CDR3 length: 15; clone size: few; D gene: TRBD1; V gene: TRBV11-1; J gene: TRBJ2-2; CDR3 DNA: TGTGCCAGCAGCTTAGCACAGGGGGCTATCGGGGAGCTGTTTTTT; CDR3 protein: CASSLAQGAIGELFF
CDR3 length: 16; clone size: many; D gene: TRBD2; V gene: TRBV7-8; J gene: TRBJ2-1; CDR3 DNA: TGTGCCAGCATCAAAGGAGCGGGGGATTGGGGCAATGAGCAGTTCTTC; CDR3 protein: CASIKGAGDWGNEQFF
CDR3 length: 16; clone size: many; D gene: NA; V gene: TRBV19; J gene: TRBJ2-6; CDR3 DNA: TGTGCCAGTAGTATCATCGACAGTCCTGGGGCCAACGTCCTGACTTTC; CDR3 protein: CASSIIDSPGANVLTF
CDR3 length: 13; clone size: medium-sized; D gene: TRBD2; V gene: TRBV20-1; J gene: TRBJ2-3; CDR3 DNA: TGCAGTGCCAGAAGTAGCGGGAAGGATACGCAGTATTTT; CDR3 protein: CSARSSGKDTQYF
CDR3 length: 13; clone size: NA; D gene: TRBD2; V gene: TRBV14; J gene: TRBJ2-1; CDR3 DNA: TGTGCCAGCAGCCAAGATCTAGCGGTTGAGCAGTTCTTC; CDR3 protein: CASSQDLAVEQFF
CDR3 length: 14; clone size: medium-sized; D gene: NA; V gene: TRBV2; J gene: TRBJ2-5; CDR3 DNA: TGTGCCAGCAGCGTGGGGGGCTCCAGAGAGACCCAGTACTTC; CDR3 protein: CASSVGGSRETQYF
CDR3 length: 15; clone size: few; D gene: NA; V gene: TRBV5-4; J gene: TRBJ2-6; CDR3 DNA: TGTGCCAGCAGCTTGGAAGGGGCTGGGGCCAACGTCCTGACTTTC; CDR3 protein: CASSLEGAGANVLTF
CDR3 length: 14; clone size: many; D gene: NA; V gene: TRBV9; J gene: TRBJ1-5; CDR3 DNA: TGTGCCAGCAGCGAACGGGGGCTCAATCAGCCCCAGCATTTT; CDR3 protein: CASSERGLNQPQHF
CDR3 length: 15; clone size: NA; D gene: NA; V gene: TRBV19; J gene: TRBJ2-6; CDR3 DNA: TGTGCCAGTAGTTTCCAAATCTCTGGGGCCAACGTCCTGACTTTC; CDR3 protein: CASSFQISGANVLTF
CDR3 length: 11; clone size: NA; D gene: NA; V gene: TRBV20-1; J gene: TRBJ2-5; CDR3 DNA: TGCAGTGCTAGATGGGGGGAGACCCAGTACTTC; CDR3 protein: CSARWGETQYF
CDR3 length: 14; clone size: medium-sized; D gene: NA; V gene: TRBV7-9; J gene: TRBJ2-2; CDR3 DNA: TGTGCCAGCCAAGGGCAAATTAACACCGGGGAGCTGTTTTTT; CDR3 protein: CASQGQINTGELFF
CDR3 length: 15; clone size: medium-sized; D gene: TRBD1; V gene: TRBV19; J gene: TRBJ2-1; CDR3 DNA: TGTGCCAGTAGTATCCGCCGGGACAGAGACAATGAGCAGTTCTTC; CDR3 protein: CASSIRRDRDNEQFF
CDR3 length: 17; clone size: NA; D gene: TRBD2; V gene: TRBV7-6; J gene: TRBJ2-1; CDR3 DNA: TGTGCCAGCAGCTTAGCCCCACTAGCGGGCTCCTACAATGAGCAGTTCTTC; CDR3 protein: CASSLAPLAGSYNEQFF
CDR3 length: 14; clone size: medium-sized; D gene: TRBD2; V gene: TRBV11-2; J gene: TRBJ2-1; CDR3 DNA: TGTGCCAGCAGCTTGTGGACTAGCGCCAATGAGCAGTTCTTC; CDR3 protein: CASSLWTSANEQFF
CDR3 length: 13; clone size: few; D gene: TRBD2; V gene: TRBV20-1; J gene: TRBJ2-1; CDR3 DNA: TGCAGTGCTAGACGTAGCGGGGGCAATGAGCAGTTCTTC; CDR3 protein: CSARRSGGNEQFF
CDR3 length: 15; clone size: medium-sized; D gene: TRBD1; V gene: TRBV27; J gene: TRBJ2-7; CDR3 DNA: TGTGCCAGCAGTTTCCAGACAGGGTTCGGATACGAGCAGTACTTC; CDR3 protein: CASSFQTGFGYEQYF
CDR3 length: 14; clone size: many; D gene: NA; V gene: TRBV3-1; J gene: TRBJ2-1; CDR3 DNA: TGTGCCAGCAGCCCGACGGACTGGACCAATGAGCAGTTCTTC; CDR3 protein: CASSPTDWTNEQFF
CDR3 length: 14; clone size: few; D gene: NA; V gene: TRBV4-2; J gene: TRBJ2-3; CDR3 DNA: TGTGCCAGCAGCCAAGGGGGGAGGACAGATACGCAGTATTTT; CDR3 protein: CASSQGGRTDTQYF
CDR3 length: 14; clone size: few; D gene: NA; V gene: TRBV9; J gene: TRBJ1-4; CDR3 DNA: TGTGCCAGCAGCGTAGCCGCAGGTGGTGAAAAACTGTTTTTT; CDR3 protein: CASSVAAGGEKLFF
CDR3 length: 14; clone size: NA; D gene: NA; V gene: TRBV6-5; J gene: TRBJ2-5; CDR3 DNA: TGTGCCAGCAGTTACGGGTCAGGGGAAGAGACCCAGTACTTC; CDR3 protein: CASSYGSGEETQYF
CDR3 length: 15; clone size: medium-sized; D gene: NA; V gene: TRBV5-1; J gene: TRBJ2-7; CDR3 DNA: TGCGCCAGCAGCTTGGGGGTAGGTTCGAGGGGCGAGCAGTACTTC; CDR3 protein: CASSLGVGSRGEQYF
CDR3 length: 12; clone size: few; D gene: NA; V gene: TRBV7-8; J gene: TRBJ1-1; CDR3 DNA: TGTGCCAGCAGCTTAGGCGCAGGGTGGGCTTTCTTT; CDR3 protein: CASSLGAGWAFF
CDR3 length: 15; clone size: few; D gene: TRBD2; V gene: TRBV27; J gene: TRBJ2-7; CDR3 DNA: TGTGCCAGCAGTTTATTGACTAGCGGGACTTCAGAACAGTACTTC; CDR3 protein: CASSLLTSGTSEQYF
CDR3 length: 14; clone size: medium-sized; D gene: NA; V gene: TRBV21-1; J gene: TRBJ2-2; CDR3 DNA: TGTGCCAGCAGCAAACTAGCGAACACCGGGGAGCTGTTTTTT; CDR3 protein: CASSKLANTGELFF
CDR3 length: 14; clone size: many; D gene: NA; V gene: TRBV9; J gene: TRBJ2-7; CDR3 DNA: TGTGCCAGCAGCGTAGAAGACAGCTCCTACGAGCAGTACTTC; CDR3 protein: CASSVEDSSYEQYF
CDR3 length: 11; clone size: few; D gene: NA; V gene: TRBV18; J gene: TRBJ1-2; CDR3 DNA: TGTGCCAGCTCACCTCGTTATGGCTACACCTTC; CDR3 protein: CASSPRYGYTF
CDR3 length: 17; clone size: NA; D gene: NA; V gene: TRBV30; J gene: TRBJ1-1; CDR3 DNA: TGTGCCTGGAGGGGGGCAGGGGCTGTGCGAATGAACACTGAAGCTTTCTTT; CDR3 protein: CAWRGAGAVRMNTEAFF
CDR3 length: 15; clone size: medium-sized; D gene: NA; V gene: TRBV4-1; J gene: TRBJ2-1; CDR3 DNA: TGCGCCAGCAGCCCTCCGGGCCCTAAGTACAATGAGCAGTTCTTC; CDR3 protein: CASSPPGPKYNEQFF
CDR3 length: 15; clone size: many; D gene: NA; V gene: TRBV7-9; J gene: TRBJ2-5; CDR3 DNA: TGTGCCAGCAGCTTAAGGGGGGCCTACCAAGAGACCCAGTACTTC; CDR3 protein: CASSLRGAYQETQYF
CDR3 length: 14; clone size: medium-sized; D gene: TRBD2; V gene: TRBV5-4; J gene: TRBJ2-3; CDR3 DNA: TGTGCCAGCAGCTTCGGGGGGGGCGCAGATACGCAGTATTTT; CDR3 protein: CASSFGGGADTQYF
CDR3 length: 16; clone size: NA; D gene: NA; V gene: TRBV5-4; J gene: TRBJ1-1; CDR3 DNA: TGTGCCAGCAGCACCGGGACTATTATGACTGGCACTGAAGCTTTCTTT; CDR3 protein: CASSTGTIMTGTEAFF
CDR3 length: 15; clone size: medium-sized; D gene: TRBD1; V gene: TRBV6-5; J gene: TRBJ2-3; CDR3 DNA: TGTGCCAGCGGGGCCCCGGGACAGGGTAAAGATACGCAGTATTTT; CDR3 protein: CASGAPGQGKDTQYF
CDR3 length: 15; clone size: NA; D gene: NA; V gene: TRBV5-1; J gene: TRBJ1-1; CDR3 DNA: TGCGCCAGCAGCCGGACAGCCCCTGTGAACACTGAAGCTTTCTTT; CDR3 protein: CASSRTAPVNTEAFF
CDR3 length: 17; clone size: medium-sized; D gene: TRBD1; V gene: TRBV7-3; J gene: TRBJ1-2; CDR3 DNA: TGTGCCAGCAGCTTATACGGACAGGGGGCGCAATTTGACGGCTACACCTTC; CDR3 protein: CASSLYGQGAQFDGYTF
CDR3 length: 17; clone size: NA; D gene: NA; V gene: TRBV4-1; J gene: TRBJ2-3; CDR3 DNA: TGCGCCAGCAGCCAAGACGGGCCTGGGACCCGGGCAGATACGCAGTATTTT; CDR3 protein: CASSQDGPGTRADTQYF
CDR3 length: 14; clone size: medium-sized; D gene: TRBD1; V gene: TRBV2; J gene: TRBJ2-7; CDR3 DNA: TGTGCCAGCAGTGAACAGGGGGTATCCTACGAGCAGTACTTC; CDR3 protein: CASSEQGVSYEQYF
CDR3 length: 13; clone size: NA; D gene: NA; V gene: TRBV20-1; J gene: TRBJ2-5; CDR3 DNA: TGCAGTGCTTCTCTAGCCCAGGGAGAGACCCAGTACTTC; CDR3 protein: CSASLAQGETQYF